What follows are 28 T cell receptor beta chains derived from one specimen sequenced in a study of blood T cell repertoires in COVID-19. Sequencing used immunoSEQ multiplex PCR; TCRdb keeps in-frame clones, though not all of them. The table shows approximately 99,000 clones, with about 87% occurring only once. Sequences were obtained from peripheral blood. These receptors originate from a human donor in a cohort sampled during active COVID-19.

This chain links TRBV5-4 with TRBJ2-7; the D gene is possibly TRBD2 (6 bases). Trimming stripped 4 bases from V and 4 bases from J, with 21 bases between. Germline CDR1 is SGHNT and CDR2 is YYREEE (reference sequence). The CDR3 covers 16 residues. The CDR3 loop is CASSNGGGAVRYEQYF. The CDR3 DNA reads TGTGCCAGCAGCAATGGTGGCGGGGCCGTACGTTACGAGCAGTACTTC. Full variable domain (missing parts from reference TRBV5-4 and TRBJ2-7): ETGVTQSPTHLIKTRGQQVTLRCSSQSGHNTVSWYQQALGQGPQFIFQYYREEENGRGNFPPRFSGLQFPNYSSELNVNALELDDSALYLCASSNGGGAVRYEQYFGPGTRLTVT.

V usage is TRBV7-2 and J usage is TRBJ2-5, with D possibly matching TRBD1 (6 bases). Germline-derived CDR1 and CDR2 are SGHTA and FQGNSA. The CDR3 length is 15 residues. Trimming took 1 base from V and 2 from J, leaving 11 bases between them. The CDR3 reads CASSLVSGQQETQYF. DNA of the CDR3: TGTGCCAGCAGCTTAGTGTCGGGACAACAAGAGACCCAGTACTTC. Full variable domain (rest looked up from reference TRBV7-2 and TRBJ2-5): GAGVSQSPSNKVTEKGKDVELRCDPISGHTALYWYRQSLGQGLEFLIYFQGNSAPDKSGLPSDRFSAERTGGSVSTLTIQRTQQEDSAVYLCASSLVSGQQETQYFGPGTRLLVL.

This rearrangement joins TRBV2 to TRBJ1-1, with 10 bases that match TRBD1. Germline CDR1 and CDR2: SNHLY and FYNNEI. CDR3 length equals 19 residues. After removal of 6 bases from V and 1 base from J, the junction contained 17 bases not matched to a gene. As DNA, the CDR3 is TGTGCCAGCAGCCGATCGACAGGGGGCGACCAAGTTAAGAACACTGAAGCTTTCTTT. Its protein is CASSRSTGGDQVKNTEAFF.

This clone was observed a single time. The rearrangement joins TRBV6-2 or TRBV6-3 to TRBJ2-1; a possible D gene is TRBD2 (5 bases). The ends were cut back, 3 bases at V and 5 bases at J, with 8 bases in the middle. The CDR3 has 13 amino acids. Per the germline V gene, CDR1 is MNHEY and CDR2 is SVGEGT. Here the CDR3 DNA reads TGTGCCAGCAGTTATAGGCGGGACAATGAGCAGTTCTTC. Translated, it gives CASSYRRDNEQFF.

The rearrangement joins TRBV7-3 to TRBJ2-5; TRBD1 matches 7 bases. This CDR3 has 13 residues. The V segment lost 4 bases and the J segment 7 bases; nucleotides outside the gene matches: 6. Germline CDR1 is SGHTA and CDR2 is FQGTGA. CDR3 DNA sequence: TGTGCCAGCAGCTCGGACAGGTTAGGGACCCAGTACTTC. Its protein product is CASSSDRLGTQYF.

The chain uses TRBV5-4 and TRBJ1-2, with 9 nucleotides matching TRBD1. The trim removed 4 bases at V and 1 base at J, leaving 2 bases unmatched. The CDR3 totals 14 residues. Germline V gives CDR1 SGHNT, CDR2 YYREEE (reference sequence). CDR3 coding DNA: TGTGCCAGCAGCAGGACAGGGGTTAACTATGGCTACACCTTC. This codes for CASSRTGVNYGYTF. Filled out from reference TRBV5-4 and TRBJ1-2, the complete variable domain reads ETGVTQSPTHLIKTRGQQVTLRCSSQSGHNTVSWYQQALGQGPQFIFQYYREEENGRGNFPPRFSGLQFPNYSSELNVNALELDDSALYLCASSRTGVNYGYTFGSGTRLTVV.

In nucleotides, the CDR3 is TGTGCCAGCAGCTTGGTTGGCGAGCCTAGGGGCTATGGCTACACCTTC. This gives the protein CASSLVGEPRGYGYTF. The chain couples TRBV5-6 to TRBJ1-2, with D possibly TRBD1 on 5 matching bases. The V gene lost 0 bases and the J gene lost 4 bases, with 16 bases spanning the gap. The CDR3 length is 16 residues. CDR1 is SGHDT and CDR2 is YYEEEE in the germline V gene. Filled out from reference TRBV5-6 and TRBJ1-2, the complete variable domain reads DAGVTQSPTHLIKTRGQQVTLRCSPKSGHDTVSWYQQALGQGPQFIFQYYEEEERQRGNFPDRFSGHQFPNYSSELNVNALLLGDSALYLCASSLVGEPRGYGYTFGSGTRLTVV.

V and J are TRBV11-2 and TRBJ2-2; 10 positions match TRBD1. The CDR3 has 17 residues. In germline, CDR1 is SGHAT, CDR2 FQNNGV. Trimming removed 1 base from V and 5 bases from J; junction bases left unmatched: 7. CDR3 nucleotide sequence: TGTGCCAGCAGCTTAGCGGGACAGGGGAGGGATACCGGGGAGCTGTTTTTT. Amino acids: CASSLAGQGRDTGELFF.

The V and J genes are TRBV19 and TRBJ2-7; tentatively, D is TRBD1 (6 bases). CDR3 length equals 14 residues. V was pared by 6 bases and J by 2 bases, with 14 bases between. The germline gives CDR1 LNHDA, CDR2 SQIVND (reference sequence). The CDR3 nucleotides read TGTGCCAGTAGCCTTCAGACAGGCCCCTACGAGCAGTACTTC. Protein product: CASSLQTGPYEQYF.

J is TRBJ1-3 and V is TRBV7-2; D is perhaps TRBD1 (6 bases). This CDR3 contains 16 residues. Germline loops: CDR1 SGHTA, CDR2 FQGNSA. With 0 bases removed from V and 0 bases from J, the gap between germline ends came to 9 bases. For the CDR3, the DNA is TGTGCCAGCAGCTTAGCAGGGGGTTACTCTGGAAACACCATATATTTT. It codes for CASSLAGGYSGNTIYF. Drawing the rest from reference TRBV7-2 and TRBJ1-3, the complete variable domain is GAGVSQSPSNKVTEKGKDVELRCDPISGHTALYWYRQSLGQGLEFLIYFQGNSAPDKSGLPSDRFSAERTGGSVSTLTIQRTQQEDSAVYLCASSLAGGYSGNTIYFGEGSWLTVV.

This clone was recorded a few times. The rearrangement uses TRBV19 and TRBJ2-7; 7 bases align to TRBD2. The CDR3 is 17 residues long. Germline loops: CDR1 LNHDA, CDR2 SQIVND (reference sequence). Losses at the gene ends were 2 bases for V and 2 bases for J; bases not matched to a gene: 12. The CDR3 protein is CASSIPGGGEGTYEQYF. CDR3 bases: TGTGCCAGTAGTATACCGGGAGGTGGAGAGGGTACCTACGAGCAGTACTTC.

This chain links TRBV18 with TRBJ2-5; D might be TRBD2 (6 bases). V was cut by 3 bases and J by 4 bases, with 9 bases left in between. The CDR3 runs to 13 residues. CDR1 and CDR2 (germline): KGHSH, LQKENI. The CDR3 sequence is CASSPAGRETQYF. CDR3 nucleotide sequence: TGTGCCAGCTCACCCGCGGGGAGAGAGACCCAGTACTTC.

The chain is built from TRBV5-1 and TRBJ2-7; D perhaps matches TRBD1 (5 bases). The germline V and J ends were trimmed by 3 bases and 6 bases, with 19 bases remaining between them. This CDR3 contains 15 residues. Germline V CDR1 and CDR2: SGHRS, YFSETQ. The CDR3 region has the DNA TGCGCCAGCAGCTCGCAAGTAGGGGCGGACGCCGAGCAGTACTTC. This translates into CASSSQVGADAEQYF.

The chain recombines TRBV6-5 with TRBJ1-5; D not certain. The germline V gene encodes CDR1 MNHEY and CDR2 SVGAGI. The V gene lost 7 bases and the J gene lost 0 bases, with 10 bases spanning the gap. The CDR3 runs 14 residues. The CDR3 DNA follows: TGTGCCAGCACCCTAAGTGGTAGCAATCAGCCCCAGCATTTT. It encodes CASTLSGSNQPQHF.

This chain links TRBV5-1 with TRBJ2-2; D is possibly TRBD2 (5 bases). CDR1 and CDR2 (germline): SGHRS, YFSETQ. The CDR3 is made up of 19 amino acids. V lost 1 base and J 1 base, leaving 20 bases between the germline ends. CDR3 bases: TGCGCCAGCAGCTTGAGGCCCCCCGGAGCGGTTCTGAACACCGGGGAGCTGTTTTTT. Amino acid sequence: CASSLRPPGAVLNTGELFF.

The chain recombines TRBV6-5 with TRBJ1-2; the match to TRBD1 covers 8 bases. The CDR3 sequence is 13 residues long. V was clipped by 8 bases and J by 6 bases; unmatched bases: 8. CDR1 MNHEY and CDR2 SVGAGI come from the germline V gene. In DNA, the CDR3 is TGTGCCAGCGACAGGGGAGGTAGGGATGGCTACACCTTC. Its protein product is CASDRGGRDGYTF.

This chain links TRBV7-2 with TRBJ1-1; TRBD1 matches at 7 bases. CDR1 and CDR2 from the germline V gene are SGHTA and FQGNSA. CDR3 size: 15 residues. J was trimmed by 1 base and V by 1 base; bases with no gene match: 3. CDR3 in amino acids: CASSLVEGANTEAFF. The CDR3 nucleotides read TGTGCCAGCAGCTTAGTCGAGGGGGCGAACACTGAAGCTTTCTTT. The whole variable domain, remainder taken from reference TRBV7-2 and TRBJ1-1, is GAGVSQSPSNKVTEKGKDVELRCDPISGHTALYWYRQSLGQGLEFLIYFQGNSAPDKSGLPSDRFSAERTGGSVSTLTIQRTQQEDSAVYLCASSLVEGANTEAFFGQGTRLTVV.

This chain links TRBV5-4 with TRBJ2-3; perhaps TRBD1 as D (6 bases). Germline CDR1 is SGHNT and CDR2 is YYREEE (reference sequence). This CDR3 region has 14 residues. Deletions cut 2 bases from V and 2 bases from J, with 9 bases between. CDR3 region: CASSFSGVTDTQYF. The CDR3 DNA follows: TGTGCCAGCAGCTTTTCAGGGGTCACAGATACGCAGTATTTT.

V is TRBV19 and J is TRBJ2-2; TRBD2 might be the D (6 bases). Trimming took 2 bases from V and 2 from J, leaving 15 bases between them. The CDR3 sequence is 17 residues long. The germline V gene encodes CDR1 LNHDA and CDR2 SQIVND (reference sequence). CDR3 sequence: CASSISGLSLNTGELFF. Written as DNA, the CDR3 is TGTGCCAGTAGTATAAGCGGGCTTTCACTAAACACCGGGGAGCTGTTTTTT.

The genes are TRBV7-3 and TRBJ2-1, with D perhaps TRBD2 (5 bases). CDR3 length equals 12 residues. Trimming took 5 bases from V and 6 from J, leaving 8 bases between them. Germline CDR1 is SGHTA and CDR2 is FQGTGA. CDR3 nucleotide sequence: TGTGCCAGCAGCGGTAGCGTCAATGAGCAGTTCTTC. Its protein product is CASSGSVNEQFF.

The gene calls are TRBV19 and TRBJ1-4; TRBD1 is a possible D gene (5 bases). There are 13 residues in the CDR3. The V end was cut by 3 bases, the J end by 6 bases, with 8 bases between. Germline loops: CDR1 LNHDA, CDR2 SQIVND (reference sequence). Written as DNA, the CDR3 is TGTGCCAGTAGTATGCCAGGGTATGAAAAACTGTTTTTT. It yields the protein CASSMPGYEKLFF.

The chain has TRBV27 and TRBJ2-2, with 7 bases aligning to TRBD1. The CDR3 is made up of 15 amino acids. The germline V gene has CDR1 MNHEY and CDR2 SMNVEV (reference sequence). The trim removed 7 bases at V and 1 base at J, leaving 6 bases unmatched. DNA for the CDR3: TGTGCCAGCAATCCACGGGACAGGAACACCGGGGAGCTGTTTTTT. Protein sequence: CASNPRDRNTGELFF.

This chain connects TRBV4-2 to TRBJ2-7; D is perhaps TRBD1 (7 bases). This CDR3 comprises 15 residues. Trimming shortened V by 0 bases and J by 6 bases, and 15 bases separated the two germline ends. Germline V gives CDR1 LGHNA, CDR2 YNFKEQ. CDR3 sequence reads: CASSQEEGAAREQYF. The CDR3 DNA reads as TGTGCCAGCAGCCAAGAGGAGGGGGCCGCGCGCGAGCAGTACTTC.

This chain's CDR3 is CASSSYQSYEQYF. Written as DNA, the CDR3 is TGTGCCAGCAGCTCCTATCAATCCTACGAGCAGTACTTC. The genes are TRBV7-2 and TRBJ2-7; D is unclear. V gave up 4 bases and J gave up 1 base, with 8 bases separating them. Germline CDR1 is SGHTA and CDR2 is FQGNSA. This CDR3 has 13 amino acids.

This sequence joins TRBV12-3 or TRBV12-4 and TRBJ1-2, with TRBD1 matching 11 bases. Trimming took 7 bases from V and 4 from J; bases not matched to a gene: 2. The CDR3 extends over 13 amino acids. The CDR3: CASTGQGAYGYTF. The CDR3 coding sequence is TGTGCCAGCACCGGACAGGGGGCCTATGGCTACACCTTC.

The chain uses TRBV2 and TRBJ1-4, with 11 bases fitting TRBD1. This CDR3 is 18 amino acids long. Germline V lookup: CDR1 SNHLY, CDR2 FYNNEI. The V gene end was trimmed by 5 bases and the J gene end by 7 bases; junction bases not matched to a gene: 15. The CDR3 DNA is TGTGCCAGCAGTTTTAGCCTGGACAGGGGGCGCGGGGGTGAAAAACTGTTTTTT. Translated: CASSFSLDRGRGGEKLFF.

The chain links TRBV7-6 to TRBJ2-2; D is possibly TRBD1 (6 bases). The germline CDR1 and CDR2 sequences are SGHVS and FNYEAQ. The CDR3 runs to 17 residues. With 5 bases removed from V and 5 bases from J, the gap between germline ends came to 21 bases. The CDR3 loop is CASSVDNLDRGTGELFF. The CDR3 bases are TGTGCCAGCAGCGTAGACAATCTGGACAGAGGAACCGGGGAGCTGTTTTTT.

This clone came up a few times. The chain carries TRBV19 and TRBJ1-5; tentatively, D is TRBD1 (5 bases). The V and J ends lost 4 bases and 0 bases respectively, with 7 bases between them. The CDR3 spans 14 residues. Germline V gene sequence: CDR1 LNHDA, CDR2 SQIVND (reference sequence). The CDR3 spells CASSRQGSNQPQHF. The CDR3, as DNA: TGTGCCAGTAGTAGGCAGGGTAGCAATCAGCCCCAGCATTTT.